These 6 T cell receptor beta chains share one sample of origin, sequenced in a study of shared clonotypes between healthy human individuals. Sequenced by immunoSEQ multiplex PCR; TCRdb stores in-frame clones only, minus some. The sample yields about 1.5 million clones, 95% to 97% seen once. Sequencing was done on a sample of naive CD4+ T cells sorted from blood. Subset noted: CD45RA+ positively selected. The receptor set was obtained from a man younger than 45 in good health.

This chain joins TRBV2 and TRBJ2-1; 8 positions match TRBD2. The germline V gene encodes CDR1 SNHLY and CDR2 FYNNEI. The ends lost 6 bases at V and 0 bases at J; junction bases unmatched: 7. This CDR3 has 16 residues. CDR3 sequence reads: CASSRTSKSSYNEQFF. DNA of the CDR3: TGTGCCAGCAGCCGGACTAGCAAGAGCTCCTACAATGAGCAGTTCTTC. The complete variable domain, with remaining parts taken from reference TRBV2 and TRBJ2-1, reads EPEVTQTPSHQVTQMGQEVILRCVPISNHLYFYWYRQILGQKVEFLVSFYNNEISEKSEIFDDQFSVERPDGSNFTLKIRSTKLEDSAMYFCASSRTSKSSYNEQFFGPGTRLTVL.

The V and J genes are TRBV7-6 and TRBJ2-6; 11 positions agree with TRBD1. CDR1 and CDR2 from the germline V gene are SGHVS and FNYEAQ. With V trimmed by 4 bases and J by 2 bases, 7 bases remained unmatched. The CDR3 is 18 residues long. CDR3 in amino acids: CASSSWTGGATGANVLTF. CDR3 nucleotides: TGTGCCAGCAGCTCCTGGACAGGGGGCGCTACTGGGGCCAACGTCCTGACTTTC. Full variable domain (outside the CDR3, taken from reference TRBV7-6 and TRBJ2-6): GAGVSQSPRYKVTKRGQDVALRCDPISGHVSLYWYRQALGQGPEFLTYFNYEAQQDKSGLPNDRFSAERPEGSISTLTIQRTEQRDSAMYRCASSSWTGGATGANVLTFGAGSRLTVL.

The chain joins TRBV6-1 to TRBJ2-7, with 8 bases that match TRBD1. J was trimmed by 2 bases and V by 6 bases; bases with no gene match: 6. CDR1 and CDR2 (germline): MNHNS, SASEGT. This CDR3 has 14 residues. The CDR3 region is CASRPSGGTYEQYF. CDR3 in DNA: TGTGCCAGCAGACCTTCAGGGGGCACCTACGAGCAGTACTTC.

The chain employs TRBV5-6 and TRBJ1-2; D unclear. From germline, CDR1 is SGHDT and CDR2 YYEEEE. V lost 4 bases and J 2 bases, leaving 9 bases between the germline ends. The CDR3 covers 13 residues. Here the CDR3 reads CASSAKINYGYTF. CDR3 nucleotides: TGTGCCAGCAGCGCCAAGATAAACTATGGCTACACCTTC.

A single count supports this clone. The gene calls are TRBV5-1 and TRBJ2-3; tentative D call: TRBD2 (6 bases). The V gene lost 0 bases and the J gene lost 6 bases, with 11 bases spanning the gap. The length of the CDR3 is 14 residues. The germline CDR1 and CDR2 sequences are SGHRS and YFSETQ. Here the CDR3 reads CASSLGGEWDTQYF. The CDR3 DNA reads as TGCGCCAGCAGCTTGGGCGGGGAGTGGGATACGCAGTATTTT.

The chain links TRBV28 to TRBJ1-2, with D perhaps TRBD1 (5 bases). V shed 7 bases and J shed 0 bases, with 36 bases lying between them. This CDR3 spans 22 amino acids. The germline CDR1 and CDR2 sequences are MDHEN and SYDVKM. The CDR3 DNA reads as TGTGCCAGCAAAGTTTTTGTCGGACGATCTACCGGGGAGTGGGGCGCTAACTATGGCTACACCTTC. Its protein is CASKVFVGRSTGEWGANYGYTF.